The TCR beta chain under discussion was sequenced for a study of blood T cell repertoires in COVID-19. Study summary: The study drew acute and convalescent COVID-19 samples from the United States, Italy and Spain. Sample material is recorded as cDNA or gDNA derived from T cells, B-cell-depleted T cells, or PBMCs.

Germline V gene lookup returns CDR1 SEHNR and CDR2 FQNEAQ (reference sequence). The CDR3 contains 12 residues. Methods used by the authors: For nucleated cells, counts were estimated from reference gene primer amplification. The repertoire was sequenced with immunoSEQ multiplex PCR; TCRdb's copy has only in-frame clones and lacks some. Clonal size and the V and J genes are those of that table, whereas D and trimming came from the DNA. The sample shows a few hundred thousand clones, roughly 85% of them seen only once. Remarks on this clone: One junction end does not reproduce the germline sequence, and a read error may be involved.

The rearrangement joins TRBV7-9 to TRBJ1-2, with 7 nucleotides matching TRBD1. The sequenced material came from peripheral blood. The TCR originated in a man aged 50 to 60 with active or convalescent COVID-19. The CDR3 sequence: CASSWTGTVASF. In DNA form, the CDR3 reads TGTGCCAGCAGCTGGACCGGGACAGTGGCTTCCTTC.